The next 27 T cell receptor beta chains were all read from a single sample in a study of blood T cell repertoires in COVID-19. Only in-frame clones appear in the TCRdb table, and some are missing; sequencing was by immunoSEQ multiplex PCR. Of about 300,000 clones in the sample, just over 90% are singletons; the top ten hold around 2.2%. Specimen: peripheral blood. These receptors originate from a young woman with COVID-19, enrolled during active disease.

This sequence joins TRBV9 and TRBJ2-3, with D perhaps matching TRBD2 (6 bases). The CDR3 has 16 residues. CDR1 SGDLS and CDR2 YYNGEE come from the germline V gene. V gave up 3 bases and J gave up 3 bases, with 17 bases separating them. CDR3 nucleotide sequence: TGTGCCAGCAGCGCGTGGGACGCCGGAGGGACAGATACGCAGTATTTT. Its translation: CASSAWDAGGTDTQYF.

The chain is built from TRBV5-8 and TRBJ2-3; 9 nucleotides line up with TRBD2. This CDR3 contains 17 residues. After removal of 0 bases from V and 0 bases from J, the junction contained 5 bases not matched to a gene. The V gene's germline CDR1 is SGHTS and CDR2 YDEGEE. The CDR3, as DNA: TGTGCCAGCAGCTTGGGACTAGCGGATGCTAGCACAGATACGCAGTATTTT. Translation: CASSLGLADASTDTQYF. The entire variable domain, with the rest obtained from reference TRBV5-8 and TRBJ2-3, is as follows: EAGVTQSPTHLIKTRGQQATLRCSPISGHTSVYWYQQALGLGLQFLLWYDEGEERNRGNFPPRFSGRQFPNYSSELNVNALELEDSALYLCASSLGLADASTDTQYFGPGTRLTVL.

The genes are TRBV15 and TRBJ2-1, with 10 positions matching TRBD2. This CDR3 is built from 18 residues. CDR1 is LNHNV and CDR2 is YYDKDF in the germline V gene (reference sequence). The trim removed 2 bases at V and 1 base at J, leaving 8 bases unmatched. CDR3 in amino acids: CATSRSSISGRSYNEQFF. CDR3 bases: TGTGCCACCAGCAGATCCTCCATTAGCGGGAGGTCCTACAATGAGCAGTTCTTC. Using reference TRBV15 and TRBJ2-1 for the parts outside the CDR3, the full variable domain is DAMVIQNPRYQVTQFGKPVTLSCSQTLNHNVMYWYQQKSSQAPKLLFHYYDKDFNNEADTPDNFQSRRPNTSFCFLDIRSPGLGDTAMYLCATSRSSISGRSYNEQFFGPGTRLTVL.

The chain recombines TRBV10-3 with TRBJ1-5, with TRBD1 as a possible D gene (6 bases). This CDR3 contains 17 residues. CDR1 is ENHRY and CDR2 is SYGVKD in the germline V gene. V dropped 5 bases and J dropped 1 base, with 18 bases sitting between them. The CDR3 nucleotides read TGTGCCATCAGTCCGACAGGAGACCCCTCCAGCAATCAGCCCCAGCATTTT. Residues: CAISPTGDPSSNQPQHF.

This chain links TRBV6-5 with TRBJ1-1; 7 bases are shared with TRBD1. The CDR3 length is 16 residues. The V segment lost 3 bases and the J segment 2 bases; nucleotides outside the gene matches: 9. The V gene's germline CDR1 is MNHEY and CDR2 SVGAGI. The CDR3 DNA reads TGTGCCAGCAGTTATACCGGGACAGCCACAAACACTGAAGCTTTCTTT. Translated: CASSYTGTATNTEAFF.

V and J are TRBV12-1 and TRBJ1-1. TRBV12-1 is classified as a pseudogene. The length of the CDR3 is 16 residues. Written as DNA, the CDR3 is TGTGCCAGCAGCTCCCGAGTCGGTCGCATGAACACTGAAGCTTTCTTT. It yields the protein CASSSRVGRMNTEAFF.

V and J are TRBV27 and TRBJ2-7; 16 bases match TRBD2. Germline CDR1 is MNHEY and CDR2 is SMNVEV (reference sequence). V gave up 6 bases and J gave up 7 bases; unmatched junction bases: 9. This CDR3 comprises 16 residues. The CDR3 bases are TGTGCCAGCAGCCTGGGACTAGCGGGAGGGCCTGGAGAGCAGTACTTC. It translates to CASSLGLAGGPGEQYF.

The gene calls are TRBV28 and TRBJ2-7; 10 bases fit TRBD2. This CDR3 spans 16 amino acids. Per germline, CDR1 MDHEN and CDR2 SYDVKM. Losses at the gene ends were 6 bases for V and 4 bases for J; bases not matched to a gene: 12. CDR3 loop: CASRSPHSGGSYEQYF. DNA for the CDR3: TGTGCCAGCAGGTCACCCCATAGCGGGGGGTCATACGAGCAGTACTTC.

V usage is TRBV5-1 and J usage is TRBJ1-5, with 7 positions matching TRBD1. Germline V gene lookup returns CDR1 SGHRS and CDR2 YFSETQ. CDR3 size: 16 residues. The trim removed 4 bases at V and 2 bases at J, leaving 9 bases unmatched. The chain's CDR3 is CASSKDRADGNQPQHF. The CDR3 DNA reads as TGCGCCAGCAGCAAAGACAGGGCTGATGGCAATCAGCCCCAGCATTTT.

This chain joins TRBV24-1 and TRBJ1-5, with a tentative D call TRBD1 (5 bases). From germline, CDR1 is KGHDR and CDR2 SFDVKD. Trimming left V 6 bases short and J 7 bases short, with 12 bases between. The CDR3 length is 13 residues. The CDR3 reads CATSRSGEQPQHF. CDR3 coding DNA: TGTGCCACCAGTCGGTCGGGGGAGCAGCCCCAGCATTTT.

The chain recombines TRBV5-4 with TRBJ2-3, with 10 bases aligning to TRBD2. The CDR3 covers 16 residues. Germline V gives CDR1 SGHNT, CDR2 YYREEE (reference sequence). The trim removed 5 bases at V and 1 base at J, leaving 7 bases unmatched. In DNA, the CDR3 is TGTGCCAGCAGGGTCATAGCGGGAGGTGGCACAGATACGCAGTATTTT. This gives the protein CASRVIAGGGTDTQYF.

The J gene is TRBJ2-7, the V gene TRBV3-1 (or the pseudogene TRBV3-2); TRBD1 matches 8 bases. From germline, CDR1 is LGHDT and CDR2 YNNKEL (reference sequence). The CDR3 contains 14 residues. Unmatched junction bases numbered 8, after V lost 3 bases and J lost 7 bases. Here the CDR3 DNA reads TGTGCCAGCAGCCATAGGCGACAGGGGCGGGAGCAGTACTTC. It codes for CASSHRRQGREQYF.

The V call is TRBV7-8, the J call TRBJ2-7; 10 nucleotides align to TRBD1. The germline V gene has CDR1 SGHVS and CDR2 FQNEAQ. The J segment lost 5 bases and the V segment lost 4 bases, leaving 8 bases of the junction unmatched. This CDR3 has 15 residues. CDR3 DNA sequence: TGTGCCAGCAGCTACCCGGGACAGGGGTTCAACGAGCAGTACTTC. Encoded protein: CASSYPGQGFNEQYF. The full variable domain, rest sourced from reference TRBV7-8 and TRBJ2-7, is GAGVSQSPRYKVAKRGQDVALRCDPISGHVSLFWYQQALGQGPEFLTYFQNEAQLDKSGLPSDRFFAERPEGSVSTLKIQRTQQEDSAVYLCASSYPGQGFNEQYFGPGTRLTVT.

V and J are TRBV10-3 and TRBJ1-2, with D possibly being TRBD1 (6 bases). The CDR3 spans 15 residues. Germline loops: CDR1 ENHRY, CDR2 SYGVKD. The V end was cut by 0 bases, the J end by 6 bases, with 14 bases between. The CDR3 reads CAISESRTGKDGYTF. The CDR3 region has the DNA TGTGCCATCAGTGAGTCGAGAACAGGGAAGGATGGCTACACCTTC.

The chain employs TRBV2 and TRBJ2-3; D is ambiguous. The V gene's germline CDR1 is SNHLY and CDR2 FYNNEI. CDR3 length equals 14 residues. Between the trimmed V and J ends, which lost 3 bases and 4 bases, there was a span of 11 bases. CDR3 region: CASSDGRSADTQYF. CDR3 DNA: TGTGCCAGCAGTGATGGCCGTTCAGCAGATACGCAGTATTTT.

V gene TRBV28 combines with J gene TRBJ1-2, with D unresolved. V was shortened by 3 bases and J by 0 bases, with 11 bases between the two germline ends. This CDR3 is built from 15 residues. CDR1 is MDHEN, CDR2 SYDVKM, per germline. This CDR3 reads CASSFISRPNYGYTF. In DNA, the CDR3 is TGTGCCAGCAGTTTCATATCGAGGCCTAACTATGGCTACACCTTC.

The DNA of the CDR3 is TGTGCCAGCAGCTTGGGAGCGCTAGGTTCACCCCTCCACTTT. Translation: CASSLGALGSPLHF. The gene calls are TRBV5-4 and TRBJ1-6; no definite D call. The CDR3 extends over 14 amino acids. V was pared by 0 bases and J by 9 bases, with 10 bases between. Germline V gene sequence: CDR1 SGHNT, CDR2 YYREEE (reference sequence).

The V and J genes are TRBV27 and TRBJ2-7; D is possibly TRBD1 (6 bases). V lost 7 bases to trimming and J lost 3 bases, with 16 bases between them. Germline CDR1 MNHEY, CDR2 SMNVEV (reference sequence). The CDR3 covers 14 residues. The CDR3 DNA reads TGTGCCAGCACCCTGTATGGGGGCAGCTACGAGCAGTACTTC. Protein product: CASTLYGGSYEQYF.

The rearrangement uses TRBV19 and TRBJ2-1; TRBD2 matches 13 bases. Germline CDR1 LNHDA, CDR2 SQIVND (reference sequence). With V trimmed by 5 bases and J by 5 bases, 6 bases remained unmatched. CDR3 length equals 16 residues. In nucleotides, the CDR3 is TGTGCCAGTAGTCCGGGACTAGCGGGATTAGACAATGAGCAGTTCTTC. As protein: CASSPGLAGLDNEQFF.

The V call is TRBV5-1, the J call TRBJ1-4; TRBD1 agrees at 9 bases. CDR3 length equals 15 residues. Germline-derived CDR1 and CDR2 are SGHRS and YFSETQ. Losses at the gene ends were 0 bases for V and 8 bases for J; bases not matched to a gene: 5. Here the CDR3 DNA reads TGCGCCAGCAGCTTGGGACAGGGGGAAGGCGAAAAACTGTTTTTT. Translating gives CASSLGQGEGEKLFF.

The chain recombines TRBV27 with TRBJ1-1, with 7 bases aligning to TRBD1. Germline V CDR1 and CDR2: MNHEY, SMNVEV (reference sequence). The trim removed 4 bases at V and 4 bases at J, leaving 6 bases unmatched. This CDR3 has 14 amino acids. This chain's CDR3 is CASSSFSGGTEAFF. CDR3 in DNA: TGTGCCAGCAGTTCGTTTTCAGGGGGCACTGAAGCTTTCTTT.

The chain has TRBV28 and TRBJ2-7; 10 bases are a match to TRBD1. The CDR3 runs 15 residues. V lost 5 bases to trimming and J lost 5 bases; unmatched junction nucleotides: 9. Germline loops: CDR1 MDHEN, CDR2 SYDVKM. The CDR3: CASSLDRGREDEQYF. CDR3 bases: TGTGCCAGCAGTCTGGACAGGGGGAGGGAAGACGAGCAGTACTTC.

The chain combines TRBV13 with TRBJ2-2; 9 nucleotides agree with TRBD2. With 4 bases clipped from V and 6 bases from J, the junction kept 9 bases outside the gene matches. Germline lookup yields CDR1 PRHDT and CDR2 FYEKMQ (reference sequence). The CDR3 sequence is 16 residues long. The CDR3 DNA follows: TGTGCCAGCAGCTCGTTAGCGGGAGATATTCCCGGGGAGCTGTTTTTT. Encoded protein: CASSSLAGDIPGELFF.

The CDR3 bases are TGTGCCAGCAGTTCGACCACAGACAGGGTAGTCGCTTCCAGGGGTTCACCCCTCCACTTT. It specifies CASSSTTDRVVASRGSPLHF. The genes are TRBV28 and TRBJ1-6, with 7 bases lining up with TRBD1. V lost 4 bases and J lost 9; bases outside the gene matches: 24. The CDR3 sequence is 20 residues long. The germline CDR1 and CDR2 sequences are MDHEN and SYDVKM.

The chain combines TRBV5-5 with TRBJ1-4, with a weak D call TRBD1 (5 bases). Per germline, CDR1 SGHKS and CDR2 YYEKEE (reference sequence). V lost 2 bases to trimming and J lost 8 bases, with 13 bases between them. The CDR3 is made up of 14 amino acids. The DNA of the CDR3 is TGTGCCAGCAGCTTATCAGGGATTTTCGAAAAACTGTTTTTT. Translating gives CASSLSGIFEKLFF. The whole variable domain, remainder taken from reference TRBV5-5 and TRBJ1-4, is DAGVTQSPTHLIKTRGQQVTLRCSPISGHKSVSWYQQVLGQGPQFIFQYYEKEERGRGNFPDRFSARQFPNYSSELNVNALLLGDSALYLCASSLSGIFEKLFFGSGTQLSVL.

The V call is TRBV10-2, the J call TRBJ2-3, with D perhaps matching TRBD2 (6 bases). Germline V gene data show CDR1 as WSHSY and CDR2 as SAAADI. The CDR3 consists of 15 residues. The V and J ends lost 5 bases and 0 bases respectively, with 12 bases between them. The CDR3 loop reads CASSRRGVSTDTQYF. CDR3 in DNA: TGCGCCAGCAGTAGGCGGGGTGTGAGCACAGATACGCAGTATTTT.

The chain is built from TRBV7-9 and TRBJ1-1, with D perhaps TRBD1 (6 bases). Per germline, CDR1 SEHNR and CDR2 FQNEAQ (reference sequence). Trimming removed 7 bases at V and 0 bases at J, with 12 bases between. The CDR3 has 14 amino acids. The CDR3 loop reads CASTETGMNTEAFF. CDR3 nucleotide sequence: TGTGCCAGCACCGAAACAGGGATGAACACTGAAGCTTTCTTT.